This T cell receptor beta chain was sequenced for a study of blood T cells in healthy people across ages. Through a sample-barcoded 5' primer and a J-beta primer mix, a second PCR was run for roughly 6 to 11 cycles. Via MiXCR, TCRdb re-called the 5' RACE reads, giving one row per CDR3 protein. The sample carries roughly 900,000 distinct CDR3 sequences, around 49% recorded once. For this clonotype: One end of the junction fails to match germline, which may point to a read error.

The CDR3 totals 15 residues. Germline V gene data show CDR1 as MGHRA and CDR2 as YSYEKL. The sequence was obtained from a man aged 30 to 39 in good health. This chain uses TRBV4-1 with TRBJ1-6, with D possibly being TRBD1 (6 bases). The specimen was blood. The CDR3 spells CTSSPTGQNNSPLHF. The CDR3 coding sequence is TGCACCAGCAGCCCAACAGGACAGAATAATTCACCCCTCCACTTT.